This is a list of T cell receptor beta chains from one sample in a study of cytomegalovirus exposure and HLA in healthy donors. Profiling relied on immunoSEQ multiplex PCR, and the TCRdb table lists in-frame clones only, not all of them. The table lists about 170,000 clones, roughly 85% of them singletons. Sequencing was carried out using PBMCs. The receptors were sampled from a woman in her forties or fifties in good health and CMV-seropositive. The CDR3 runs from the conserved cysteine through the conserved F or W. D genes are given only for firm matches. Not all rows give a size; the values are once, few, many and, for expanded clones, a class.

J | V | length | size | D | CDR3 | DNA
TRBJ2-2 | TRBV27 | 16 | . | TRBD2 | CASSWGLAGGFGELFF | TGTGCCAGCAGTTGGGGCCTAGCGGGGGGGTTTGGGGAGCTGTTTTTT
TRBJ2-3 | TRBV9 | 16 | . | TRBD2 | CASQLTSGELTDTQYF | TGTGCCAGCCAATTAACTAGCGGGGAACTCACAGATACGCAGTATTTT
TRBJ2-1 | TRBV28 | 15 | once | TRBD2 | CASTLLAGENNEQFF | TGTGCCAGCACCCTACTAGCGGGGGAGAACAATGAGCAGTTCTTC
TRBJ1-3 | TRBV7-2 | 14 | . | . | CASSLGPSGNTIYF | TGTGCCAGCAGCTTAGGGCCGTCTGGAAACACCATATATTTT
TRBJ2-3 | TRBV5-8 | 16 | . | . | CASSFIRITSTDTQYF | TGTGCCAGCAGCTTTATCAGGATAACTAGCACAGATACGCAGTATTTT
TRBJ1-3 | TRBV6-5 | 15 | . | . | CASSPGAVGGNTIYF | TGTGCCAGCAGTCCAGGGGCCGTAGGTGGAAACACCATATATTTT
TRBJ1-1 | TRBV7-9 | 15 | . | . | CASSLGSKGDTEAFF | TGTGCCAGCAGCTTAGGCAGCAAGGGGGACACTGAAGCTTTCTTT
TRBJ1-5 | TRBV15 | 19 | . | . | CATSRDPNRARSSNQPQHF | TGTGCCACCAGCAGAGATCCTAATCGTGCACGTAGCTCCAATCAGCCCCAGCATTTT
TRBJ1-6 | TRBV6-1 | 14 | . | TRBD1 | CASRQGDTYSPLHF | TGTGCCAGCCGACAGGGGGACACATATTCACCCCTCCACTTT
TRBJ1-5 | TRBV2 | 14 | . | . | CASSERTANQPQHF | TGTGCCAGCAGTGAAAGAACTGCTAATCAGCCCCAGCATTTT
TRBJ1-2 | TRBV28 | 14 | . | TRBD1 | CASTLWTGSNGYTF | TGTGCCAGCACTCTATGGACAGGGTCAAATGGCTACACCTTC
TRBJ2-5 | TRBV5-6 | 17 | . | TRBD2 | CASSPTPTSGVQETQYF | TGTGCCAGCAGCCCGACCCCCACTAGCGGGGTTCAAGAGACCCAGTACTTC
TRBJ2-2 | TRBV9 | 13 | . | . | CASSVRNTGELFF | TGTGCCAGCAGCGTGCGTAACACCGGGGAGCTGTTTTTT
TRBJ2-1 | TRBV7-3 | 13 | . | . | CASSSGRLNEQFF | TGTGCCAGCAGCTCCGGGAGACTGAATGAGCAGTTCTTC
TRBJ2-2 | TRBV19 | 15 | . | . | CASSMGASVTGELFF | TGTGCCAGTAGTATGGGGGCGTCCGTAACCGGGGAGCTGTTTTTT
TRBJ1-1 | TRBV6-7 | 12 | few | . | CASTSRIAEAFF | TGTGCCAGCACGAGCAGGATAGCTGAAGCTTTCTTT
TRBJ1-2 | TRBV19 | 13 | . | TRBD1 | CASGDRELGGYTF | TGTGCCAGCGGGGACAGGGAGTTGGGTGGCTACACCTTC
TRBJ2-7 | TRBV7-2 | 16 | . | TRBD1 | CASSLTWDRTSYEQYF | TGTGCCAGCAGCTTAACCTGGGACAGGACTTCCTACGAGCAGTACTTC
TRBJ2-7 | TRBV20-1 | 11 | . | . | CSASSYQVQYF | TGCAGTGCTAGTTCATACCAGGTGCAGTACTTC
TRBJ1-5 | TRBV28 | 15 | few | TRBD1 | CASSYGTGQVQPQHF | TGTGCCAGTAGCTACGGGACAGGGCAGGTTCAGCCCCAGCATTTT
TRBJ1-1 | TRBV13 | 13 | . | . | CASSRTVNTEAFF | TGTGCCAGCAGCCGAACAGTGAACACTGAAGCTTTCTTT
TRBJ2-1 | TRBV25-1 | 15 | . | . | CASSEFLGWAGEQFF | TGTGCCAGCAGTGAATTTTTAGGTTGGGCGGGGGAGCAGTTCTTC